Listed below are T cell receptor beta chains from one sample, sequenced in a study of T cells in narcolepsy. Using immunoSEQ multiplex PCR, the repertoire was profiled, and TCRdb retains in-frame clones only, with some absent. The table has 34,000 or so clones, 79% seen once. The sequencing sample was made of memory (CD45RA-) CD4+ T cells from blood. These receptors all come from a human donor in good health. Both conserved end residues are part of each CDR3. The order of the fields is CDR3 DNA, CDR3 protein, V gene, clone size, D gene, J gene. A D gene is named only where the DNA matches it firmly. Size tells how often a clone was seen (once, few, many) or the class of an expanded clone, and some rows leave it out.

CDR3nt: TGTGCCAGCAGCTTTGGGGCTAGCGGGAGCGGAACCGGGGAGCTGTTTTTT
CDR3aa: CASSFGASGSGTGELFF
v_gene: TRBV11-2
abundance: NA
d_gene: TRBD2
j_gene: TRBJ2-2

CDR3nt: TGTGCCAGCAGCTTGGCCAGAGAGATTTGGACGGAGGATCAGCCCCAGCATTTT
CDR3aa: CASSLAREIWTEDQPQHF
v_gene: TRBV5-5
abundance: NA
d_gene: NA
j_gene: TRBJ1-5

CDR3nt: TGTGCCAGCAGCCCACGGACAGGGATCGACGAGCAGTACTTC
CDR3aa: CASSPRTGIDEQYF
v_gene: TRBV9
abundance: few
d_gene: TRBD1
j_gene: TRBJ2-7

CDR3nt: TGTGCCAGCAGTAGTGGGGCAAAGGGTCCGGCCCAGCATTTT
CDR3aa: CASSSGAKGPAQHF
v_gene: TRBV6-6
abundance: NA
d_gene: NA
j_gene: TRBJ1-5

CDR3nt: TGCGCCAGCAGCCAAGCGGACAGGAACACTGAAGCTTTCTTT
CDR3aa: CASSQADRNTEAFF
v_gene: TRBV4-1
abundance: few
d_gene: NA
j_gene: TRBJ1-1

CDR3nt: TGTGCCATCAGTGAGAACAGCAACACTGAAGCTTTCTTT
CDR3aa: CAISENSNTEAFF
v_gene: TRBV10-3
abundance: NA
d_gene: NA
j_gene: TRBJ1-1

CDR3nt: TGTGCCAGCAGTGAAGCTTTCCGGGACCCGATTGAAAAACTGTTTTTT
CDR3aa: CASSEAFRDPIEKLFF
v_gene: TRBV6-1
abundance: NA
d_gene: NA
j_gene: TRBJ1-4

CDR3nt: TGTGCCAGCAGCCGACAGGCCCAAGAGACCCAGTACTTC
CDR3aa: CASSRQAQETQYF
v_gene: TRBV5-4
abundance: NA
d_gene: NA
j_gene: TRBJ2-5

CDR3nt: TGTGCTAGTGTCCAAGACTACAATGAGCAGTTCTTC
CDR3aa: CASVQDYNEQFF
v_gene: TRBV12-5
abundance: NA
d_gene: NA
j_gene: TRBJ2-1

CDR3nt: TGTGCCAGTAGTATAAACAGGGATATCGGAAAACTGTTTTTT
CDR3aa: CASSINRDIGKLFF
v_gene: TRBV19
abundance: NA
d_gene: NA
j_gene: TRBJ1-4

CDR3nt: TGTGCCAGCAGCCCGACCTCCAGGAACACTGAAGCTTTCTTT
CDR3aa: CASSPTSRNTEAFF
v_gene: TRBV6-5
abundance: NA
d_gene: NA
j_gene: TRBJ1-1

CDR3nt: TGTGCCAGCAGCGAACTAGCTATCGCAGATACGCAGTATTTT
CDR3aa: CASSELAIADTQYF
v_gene: TRBV5-4
abundance: NA
d_gene: NA
j_gene: TRBJ2-3

CDR3nt: TGTGCCAGCAGGAAGGACAGAGTTCCCTCTGGGGCCAACGTCCTGACTTTC
CDR3aa: CASRKDRVPSGANVLTF
v_gene: TRBV19
abundance: NA
d_gene: NA
j_gene: TRBJ2-6

CDR3nt: TGCGCCAGCAGGGAAACAACTAGCGGGAGGTTCCGTGGTGAGCAGTTCTTC
CDR3aa: CASRETTSGRFRGEQFF
v_gene: TRBV4-1
abundance: NA
d_gene: TRBD2
j_gene: TRBJ2-1

CDR3nt: TGTGCCAGCAGCTACGGGACCGGCACTGAAGCTTTCTTT
CDR3aa: CASSYGTGTEAFF
v_gene: TRBV11-2
abundance: NA
d_gene: NA
j_gene: TRBJ1-1

CDR3nt: TGTGCCAGCAGTTCCCCCAACAGCGACGAAGCTTTCTTT
CDR3aa: CASSSPNSDEAFF
v_gene: TRBV6-5
abundance: few
d_gene: NA
j_gene: TRBJ1-1

CDR3nt: TGTGCCAGCAGTTCCCCTGGGGCCAACGTCCTGACTTTC
CDR3aa: CASSSPGANVLTF
v_gene: TRBV6-6
abundance: NA
d_gene: NA
j_gene: TRBJ2-6

CDR3nt: TGTGCCAGTAGTATCAGTAGCAGGGGCCCTGATAACACTGAAGCTTTCTTT
CDR3aa: CASSISSRGPDNTEAFF
v_gene: TRBV19
abundance: NA
d_gene: NA
j_gene: TRBJ1-1

CDR3nt: TGTGCCAGCAGCCCGGACAGGGGGCGATCCACTGAAGCTTTCTTT
CDR3aa: CASSPDRGRSTEAFF
v_gene: TRBV7-9
abundance: NA
d_gene: TRBD1
j_gene: TRBJ1-1

CDR3nt: TGTGCCAGCAGCTTAGGTCCGTGGAAGCCCCAGCATTTT
CDR3aa: CASSLGPWKPQHF
v_gene: TRBV5-5
abundance: once
d_gene: NA
j_gene: TRBJ1-5

CDR3nt: TGCGCCAGCAGCTTGCCAGCGGACTCCTACAATGAGCAGTTCTTC
CDR3aa: CASSLPADSYNEQFF
v_gene: TRBV5-1
abundance: NA
d_gene: NA
j_gene: TRBJ2-1

CDR3nt: TGCAGTGCTAGTGGGGAATATGAGCAGTTCTTC
CDR3aa: CSASGEYEQFF
v_gene: TRBV20-1
abundance: NA
d_gene: NA
j_gene: TRBJ2-1

CDR3nt: TGTGCCTGGAGACAAGGACAGGTTGGCTACACCTTC
CDR3aa: CAWRQGQVGYTF
v_gene: TRBV30
abundance: NA
d_gene: TRBD1
j_gene: TRBJ1-2